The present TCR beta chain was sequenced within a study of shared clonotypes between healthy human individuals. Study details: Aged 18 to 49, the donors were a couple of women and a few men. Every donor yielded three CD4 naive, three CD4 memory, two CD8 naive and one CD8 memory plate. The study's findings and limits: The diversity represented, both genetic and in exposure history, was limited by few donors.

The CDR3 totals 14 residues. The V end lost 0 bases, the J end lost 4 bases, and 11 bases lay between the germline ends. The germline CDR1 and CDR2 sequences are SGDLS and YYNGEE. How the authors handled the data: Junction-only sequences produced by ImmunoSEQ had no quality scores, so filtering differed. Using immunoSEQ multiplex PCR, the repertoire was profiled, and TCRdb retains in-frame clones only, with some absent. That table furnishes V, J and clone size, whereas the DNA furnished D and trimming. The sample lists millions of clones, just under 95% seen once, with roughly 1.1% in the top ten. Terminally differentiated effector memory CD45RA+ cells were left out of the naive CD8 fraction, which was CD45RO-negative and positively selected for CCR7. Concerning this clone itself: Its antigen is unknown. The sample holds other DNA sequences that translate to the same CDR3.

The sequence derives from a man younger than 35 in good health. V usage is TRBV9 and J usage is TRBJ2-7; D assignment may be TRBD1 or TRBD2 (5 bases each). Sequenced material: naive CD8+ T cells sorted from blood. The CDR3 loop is CASSVAGGGYEQYF. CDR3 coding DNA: TGTGCCAGCAGCGTAGCTGGGGGTGGGTACGAGCAGTACTTC.